Following are 20 T cell receptor beta chains from one sample sequenced in a study of vaccination effects on CD4 cells after COVID-19. These receptors' targets are unknown. The method was immunoSEQ multiplex PCR; TCRdb's version includes in-frame clones alone and lacks a portion of them. The sample lists about 72,000 clones, about 80% occurring once. Sequencing in the ViraFEST assay came after antigen-specific CD4+ T cells had been expanded with viral peptide pools, which were used to stimulate PBMC. The culture ran for roughly ten days before CD4+ T cells were isolated. Two doses of either BNT162b2 or mRNA-1273 were given to each participant. This sample comprised CD4+ T cells from PBMCs cultured with HCoV-229E spike peptides, obtained after COVID-19 vaccination. These receptors were collected from a human donor who received a COVID-19 vaccine.

The chain carries TRBV6-5 and TRBJ1-2; the D is unclear. The germline V gene has CDR1 MNHEY and CDR2 SVGAGI. V was pared by 0 bases and J by 2 bases, with 7 bases between. The CDR3 loop spans 14 amino acids. The CDR3 is CASSYSQTNYGYTF. The CDR3 DNA is TGTGCCAGCAGTTACTCTCAAACAAACTATGGCTACACCTTC.

The chain links TRBV7-2 to TRBJ2-5, with D possibly matching TRBD1 (5 bases). Trimming stripped 5 bases from V and 4 bases from J, with 11 bases between. Germline V gives CDR1 SGHTA, CDR2 FQGNSA. The CDR3 is made up of 13 amino acids. CDR3 sequence (DNA): TGTGCCAGCAGCCCTCAGGGTGGAGAGACCCAGTACTTC. Encoded protein: CASSPQGGETQYF.

The V gene is TRBV19, the J gene TRBJ1-1; D is perhaps TRBD1 (5 bases). The CDR3 is 13 residues long. Trimming pared 1 base from V and 4 bases from J, leaving 7 bases between. Germline V lookup: CDR1 LNHDA, CDR2 SQIVND (reference sequence). CDR3 amino acids: CASSIGGVTEAFF. CDR3 coding DNA: TGTGCCAGTAGTATAGGAGGGGTCACTGAAGCTTTCTTT.

This clone was recorded once. The rearrangement links TRBV6-5 to TRBJ1-1, with TRBD1 identical over 7 bases. CDR1 and CDR2 (germline): MNHEY, SVGAGI. After removal of 5 bases from V and 7 bases from J, the junction contained 10 bases not matched to a gene. The CDR3 loop spans 14 amino acids. In DNA, the CDR3 is TGTGCCAGCAGTCCACAGACAGGGTTTGGTGAAGCTTTCTTT. Amino acids: CASSPQTGFGEAFF.

This clone was counted between two and nine times. V is TRBV11-2 and J is TRBJ2-2; D is perhaps TRBD1 or TRBD2 (5 bases each). Trimming left V 5 bases short and J 5 bases short, with 15 bases between. Looked up from germline, CDR1 is SGHAT and CDR2 is FQNNGV. CDR3 length: 15 amino acids. The CDR3 protein is CASSARFGGTGELFF. CDR3 bases: TGTGCCAGCAGCGCCCGTTTTGGGGGTACCGGGGAGCTGTTTTTT.

J is TRBJ2-6 and V is TRBV28; 9 positions agree with TRBD1. The CDR3 loop spans 14 amino acids. V gave up 5 bases and J gave up 7 bases; unmatched junction bases: 3. Looked up from germline, CDR1 is MDHEN and CDR2 is SYDVKM. The CDR3 coding sequence is TGTGCCAGCAGTCGGACAGGGGTCGCCAACGTCCTGACTTTC. Protein product: CASSRTGVANVLTF.

The chain employs TRBV2 and TRBJ2-3, with D unresolved. This CDR3 has 13 residues. V was trimmed by 2 bases and J by 6 bases, leaving 9 bases between them. Germline V gene lookup returns CDR1 SNHLY and CDR2 FYNNEI. The DNA for the CDR3 is TGTGCCAGCAGTGAATCTGGTACGGATACGCAGTATTTT. Amino acid sequence: CASSESGTDTQYF.

The CDR3 bases are TGCGCCAGCAGTCAAGTCGGGGGTGGGAATGAGCAGTTCTTC. It encodes CASSQVGGGNEQFF. This rearrangement joins TRBV10-2 to TRBJ2-1; D possibly corresponds to TRBD2 (6 bases). V lost 5 bases to trimming and J lost 7 bases, with 15 bases between them. Germline CDR1 WSHSY, CDR2 SAAADI. The CDR3 covers 14 residues.

The genes are TRBV7-2 and TRBJ2-2; D may match TRBD1 or TRBD2 (5 bases each). Germline values: CDR1 SGHTA, CDR2 FQGNSA. CDR3 length: 15 residues. The V end was cut by 1 base, the J end by 4 bases, with 10 bases between. This CDR3 reads CASSLGAGSTGELFF. CDR3 nucleotide sequence: TGTGCCAGCAGCTTAGGAGCAGGGAGCACCGGGGAGCTGTTTTTT.

The V call is TRBV7-3, the J call TRBJ2-3; 7 bases match TRBD2. Germline CDR1 SGHTA, CDR2 FQGTGA. V gave up 2 bases and J gave up 0 bases; unmatched junction bases: 5. The CDR3 loop spans 16 amino acids. The CDR3, as DNA: TGTGCCAGCAGCTTAGGGAGCGGGGCTAGCACAGATACGCAGTATTTT. It specifies CASSLGSGASTDTQYF.

This sequence joins TRBV30 and TRBJ2-3, with D maybe TRBD1 (5 bases). V was cut by 0 bases and J by 2 bases, with 9 bases left in between. The CDR3 sequence is 14 residues long. CDR1 is GTSNPN and CDR2 is SVGIG in the germline V gene (reference sequence). The CDR3 sequence is CAWSVQAFTDTQYF. The CDR3 DNA follows: TGTGCCTGGAGTGTACAGGCGTTCACAGATACGCAGTATTTT.

The rearrangement uses TRBV14 and TRBJ2-1; D not certain. The CDR3 covers 14 residues. Germline assignment: CDR1 SGHDN and CDR2 FVKESK. Trimming removed 1 base at V and 7 bases at J, with 11 bases between. CDR3 DNA sequence: TGTGCCAGCAGCCAAGTTGCCAGGTGGAATGAGCAGTTCTTC. Its protein product is CASSQVARWNEQFF.

The chain links TRBV15 to TRBJ2-1; either TRBD1 or TRBD2 may fit D (5 bases each). Trimming removed 5 bases at V and 8 bases at J, with 22 bases between. Germline V gives CDR1 LNHNV, CDR2 YYDKDF (reference sequence). CDR3 length equals 16 residues. Here the CDR3 reads CATSYPPGRGSHEQFF. The CDR3 nucleotides read TGTGCCACCAGCTACCCACCGGGGCGAGGATCGCATGAGCAGTTCTTC.

A single count supports this clone. This sequence joins TRBV5-6 and TRBJ1-4; the D gene is possibly TRBD1 (5 bases). Germline V gene sequence: CDR1 SGHDT, CDR2 YYEEEE. CDR3 length: 14 amino acids. V lost 1 base to trimming and J lost 2 bases, with 6 bases between them. CDR3 sequence: CASSLRQTNEKLFF. In DNA, the CDR3 is TGTGCCAGCAGCTTGAGACAGACTAATGAAAAACTGTTTTTT.

V usage is TRBV10-3 and J usage is TRBJ2-3, with a tentative D call TRBD2 (6 bases). The CDR3 has 19 amino acids. Germline V gene lookup returns CDR1 ENHRY and CDR2 SYGVKD. V was pared by 5 bases and J by 4 bases, with 28 bases between. This CDR3 reads CAISTHKVTGDGKADTQYF. As DNA, the CDR3 is TGTGCCATCAGTACCCACAAAGTCACGGGGGATGGAAAGGCAGATACGCAGTATTTT.

The chain joins TRBV7-3 to TRBJ1-1; D is unresolved. This CDR3 comprises 14 residues. With 2 bases removed from V and 5 bases from J, the gap between germline ends came to 12 bases. Germline-derived CDR1 and CDR2 are SGHTA and FQGTGA. CDR3 nucleotides: TGTGCCAGCAGCTTACTTGTGGGGTGGACTGAAGCTTTCTTT. This gives the protein CASSLLVGWTEAFF. Looking up the rest from reference TRBV7-3 and TRBJ1-1 gives the full variable domain: GAGVSQTPSNKVTEKGKYVELRCDPISGHTALYWYRQSLGQGPEFLIYFQGTGAADDSGLPNDRFFAVRPEGSVSTLKIQRTERGDSAVYLCASSLLVGWTEAFFGQGTRLTVV.

This chain joins TRBV2 and TRBJ2-3; D is ambiguous. V dropped 5 bases and J dropped 3 bases, with 12 bases sitting between them. The length of the CDR3 is 14 residues. The germline V gene has CDR1 SNHLY and CDR2 FYNNEI. The CDR3 DNA reads TGTGCCAGCAGTCGGGTTTTTAGGACAGATACGCAGTATTTT. The encoded protein is CASSRVFRTDTQYF.

This chain uses TRBV5-1 with TRBJ1-2; 8 bases map to TRBD1. CDR3 length: 14 amino acids. Germline V gene sequence: CDR1 SGHRS, CDR2 YFSETQ. Trimming removed 3 bases from V and 4 bases from J; junction bases left unmatched: 5. DNA of the CDR3: TGCGCCAGCAGCTCCCAACAGGGGGGCTATGGCTACACCTTC. Amino acid sequence: CASSSQQGGYGYTF. Filled out from reference TRBV5-1 and TRBJ1-2, the complete variable domain reads KAGVTQTPRYLIKTRGQQVTLSCSPISGHRSVSWYQQTPGQGLQFLFEYFSETQRNKGNFPGRFSGRQFSNSRSEMNVSTLELGDSALYLCASSSQQGGYGYTFGSGTRLTVV.

The J gene is TRBJ1-5, the V gene TRBV30; D ambiguous. Germline V gene sequence: CDR1 GTSNPN, CDR2 SVGIG (reference sequence). CDR3 length equals 12 residues. Deletions cut 2 bases from V and 5 bases from J, with 7 bases between. The CDR3 here is CAWSSSYQPQHF. The CDR3 nucleotides are TGTGCCTGGAGTTCATCCTATCAGCCCCAGCATTTT. Variable domain in full (rest from reference TRBV30 and TRBJ1-5): SQTIHQWPATLVQPVGSPLSLECTVEGTSNPNLYWYRQAAGRGLQLLFYSVGIGQISSEVPQNLSASRPQDRQFILSSKKLLLSDSGFYLCAWSSSYQPQHFGDGTRLSIL.

V gene TRBV6-4 combines with J gene TRBJ2-2; 10 positions agree with TRBD1. This CDR3 region has 14 residues. V dropped 6 bases and J dropped 6; count of bases not matched to a gene: 4. CDR1 is MRHNA and CDR2 is SNTAGT in the germline V gene. This CDR3 reads CASRPGQGSGELFF. As DNA, the CDR3 is TGTGCCAGCAGACCGGGACAGGGGTCCGGGGAGCTGTTTTTT.